Given below is one T cell receptor beta chain in context. Its matching antigen is unknown. This specimen comes from a study of shared clonotypes between healthy human individuals. Study summary: There were three CD4 naive, three CD4 memory, two CD8 naive and one CD8 memory plates per donor.

Deep was the level at which the assay was run. The data were produced by immunoSEQ multiplex PCR, yet TCRdb's version contains in-frame clones alone and is incomplete. This table has roughly 2,500,000 clones, 93% appearing once. CDR1 and CDR2 (germline): LNHNV, YYDKDF (reference sequence). The CDR3 is 18 residues long. V lost 0 bases and J 0 bases, leaving 17 bases between the germline ends. Study-wide findings and caveats: Some clonotypes were shared by all four sorted-subset donors, while others were not shared. The non-shared ones had lower generation probabilities than the shared ones.

The chain couples TRBV15 to TRBJ1-1; tentatively, D is TRBD1 (6 bases). The sequence was collected from a man aged 18 to 35 in good health. Some clones in this sample may be carry-over from other donors' samples. The sequenced sample was naive CD4+ T cells from PBMCs. Subset given: CD45RA+ positively selected. This CDR3 is CATSRDRTKGGLNTEAFF. The CDR3 nucleotides are TGTGCCACCAGCAGAGACCGGACTAAGGGGGGTCTGAACACTGAAGCTTTCTTT.